This T cell receptor beta chain was identified in a study of cytomegalovirus exposure and HLA in healthy donors. Study observations and caveats: Later analysis associated a missense DCLRE1C variant with TCR beta V- and J-gene trimming. In a later analysis, several top co-occurrence clusters appeared linked to parvovirus B19, influenza, CMV and Epstein-Barr virus. The classifier was said to identify cytomegalovirus status with high specificity and sensitivity. Previously analyzed data showed that most TCR beta V segments were productive at a frequency of about 90% or about 30%.

Remarks on this clone: As yet, its antigen is unknown.

The study ran its PCR with 60 Vbeta and 13 Jbeta primers. The method was immunoSEQ multiplex PCR; TCRdb's version includes in-frame clones alone and lacks a portion of them. The sample carries around 200,000 clones, roughly 84% recorded once. The CDR3 has 13 residues. The V and J ends lost 3 bases and 6 bases, in that order; junction bases with no gene match: 1. Per the germline V gene, CDR1 is ENHRY and CDR2 is SYGVKD. The sample was PBMCs. This chain links TRBV10-3 with TRBJ2-2; 7 nucleotides agree with TRBD1. The TCR comes from a girl aged 2-10 years in good health and CMV-seropositive. In DNA form, the CDR3 reads TGTGCCATCAGTGACGGGACAGCCGGGGAGCTGTTTTTT. Protein: CAISDGTAGELFF.